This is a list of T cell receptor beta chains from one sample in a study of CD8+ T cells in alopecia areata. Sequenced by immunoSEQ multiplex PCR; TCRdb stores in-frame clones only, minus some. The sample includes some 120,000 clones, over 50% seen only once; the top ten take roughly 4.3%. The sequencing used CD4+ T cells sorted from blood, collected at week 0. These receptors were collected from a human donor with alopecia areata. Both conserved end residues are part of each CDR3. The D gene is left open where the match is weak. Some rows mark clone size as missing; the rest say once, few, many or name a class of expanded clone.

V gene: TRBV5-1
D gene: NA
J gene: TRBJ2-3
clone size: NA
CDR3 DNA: TGCGCCAGCAGCTTGGTCCCTAGCGAGGATACGCAGTATTTT
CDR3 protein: CASSLVPSEDTQYF

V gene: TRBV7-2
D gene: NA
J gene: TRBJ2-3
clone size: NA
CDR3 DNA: TGTGCCAGCAGGCGCCCAGGTTCTAGCACAGATACGCAGTATTTT
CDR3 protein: CASRRPGSSTDTQYF

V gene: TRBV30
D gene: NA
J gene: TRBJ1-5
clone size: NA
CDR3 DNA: TGTGCCTGGAGTCCAAAAACAGGGATCGATCAGCCCCAGCATTTT
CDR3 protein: CAWSPKTGIDQPQHF

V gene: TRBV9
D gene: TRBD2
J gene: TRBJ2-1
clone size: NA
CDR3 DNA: TGTGCCAGCAGCGCGAGCGGGGGGGCTTACAATGAGCAGTTCTTC
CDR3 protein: CASSASGGAYNEQFF

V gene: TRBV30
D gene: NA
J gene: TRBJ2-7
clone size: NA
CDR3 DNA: TGTGCCTGGAGTGTATCTTTGGACCCACAGTACTTC
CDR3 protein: CAWSVSLDPQYF

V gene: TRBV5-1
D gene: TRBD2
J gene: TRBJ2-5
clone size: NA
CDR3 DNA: TGCGCCAGCAGCACCAGACTAGCGGGGGCGCTTGGGTCAGAGACCCAGTACTTC
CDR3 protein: CASSTRLAGALGSETQYF

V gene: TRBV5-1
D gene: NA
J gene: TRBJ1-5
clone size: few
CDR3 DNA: TGCGCCAGCAGCCCCGACAGTGGCAATCAGCCCCAGCATTTT
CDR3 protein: CASSPDSGNQPQHF

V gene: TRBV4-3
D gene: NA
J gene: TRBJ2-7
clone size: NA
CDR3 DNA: TGCGCCAGCAGCCAAGATCGAAGCGACTACGAGCAGTACTTC
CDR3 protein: CASSQDRSDYEQYF

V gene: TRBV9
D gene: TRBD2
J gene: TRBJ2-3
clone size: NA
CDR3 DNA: TGTGCCAGCAGCGCCTTCAACGGGAGGGCCACAGATACGCAGTATTTT
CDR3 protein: CASSAFNGRATDTQYF

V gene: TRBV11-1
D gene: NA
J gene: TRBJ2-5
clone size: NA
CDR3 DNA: TGTGCCAGCAGCCCGGCTAGAGAAGAGACCCAGTACTTC
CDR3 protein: CASSPAREETQYF

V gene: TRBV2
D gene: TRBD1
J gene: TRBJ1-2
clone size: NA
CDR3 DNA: TGTGCCAGCAGTGGATCACAGGGGGCCATGGGCTACACCTTC
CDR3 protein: CASSGSQGAMGYTF

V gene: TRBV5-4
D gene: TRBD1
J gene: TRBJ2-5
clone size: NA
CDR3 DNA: TGTGCCAGCAGCATGTCAGGGGGCGAAGAGACCCAGTACTTC
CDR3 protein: CASSMSGGEETQYF

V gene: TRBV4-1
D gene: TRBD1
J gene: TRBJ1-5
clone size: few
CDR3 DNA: TGCGCCAGCAGCGGGGGGGACAGGGGCAATCAGCCCCAGCATTTT
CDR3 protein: CASSGGDRGNQPQHF

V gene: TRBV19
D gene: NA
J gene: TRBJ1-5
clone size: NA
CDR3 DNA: TGTGCCAGTAGTATGGGGGGTCGGAATCAGCCCCAGCATTTT
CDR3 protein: CASSMGGRNQPQHF

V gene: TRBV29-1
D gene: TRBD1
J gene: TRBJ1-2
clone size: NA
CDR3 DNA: TGCAGCGGAGGGGGCGCAGGAGTCGGTAACTATGGCTACACCTTC
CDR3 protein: CSGGGAGVGNYGYTF

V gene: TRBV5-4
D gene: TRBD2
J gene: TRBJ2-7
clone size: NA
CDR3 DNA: TGTGCCAGCAGCTTATCTAGCGGGGCCTACGAGCAGTACTTC
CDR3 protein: CASSLSSGAYEQYF

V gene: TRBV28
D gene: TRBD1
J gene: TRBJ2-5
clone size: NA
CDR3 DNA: TGTGCCAGCAGTGCCCGCCGGGACAGGGGGGAGACCCAGTACTTC
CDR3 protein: CASSARRDRGETQYF

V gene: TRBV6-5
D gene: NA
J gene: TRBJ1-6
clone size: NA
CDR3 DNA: TGTGCCAGCAGTTACGGGACCCCTGGAGGTTCACCCCTCCACTTT
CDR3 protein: CASSYGTPGGSPLHF

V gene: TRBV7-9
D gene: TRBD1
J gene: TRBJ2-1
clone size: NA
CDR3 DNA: TGTGCCAGCAGCGATAGGGACAGGGGAGGCAATGAGCAGTTCTTC
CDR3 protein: CASSDRDRGGNEQFF

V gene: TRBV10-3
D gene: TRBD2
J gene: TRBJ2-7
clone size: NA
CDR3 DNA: TGTGCCATCAGTGAGTCAGGTGGCGGGGGGGCCTCGAGAGAGCAGTACTTC
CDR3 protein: CAISESGGGGASREQYF

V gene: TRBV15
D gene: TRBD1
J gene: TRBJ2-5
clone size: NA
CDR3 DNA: TGTGCCACCAGCAGACGGTACAGGGGGCTCCGAGAGACCCAGTACTTC
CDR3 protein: CATSRRYRGLRETQYF

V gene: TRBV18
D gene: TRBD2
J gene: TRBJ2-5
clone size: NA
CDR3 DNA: TGTGCCAGCTCACCCGTAGCGGGAAACCAAGAGACCCAGTACTTC
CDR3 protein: CASSPVAGNQETQYF

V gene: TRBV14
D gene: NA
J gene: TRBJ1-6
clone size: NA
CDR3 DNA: TGTGCCAGCAGCCAAGTACAGGGATATAATTCACCCCTCCACTTT
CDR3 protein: CASSQVQGYNSPLHF

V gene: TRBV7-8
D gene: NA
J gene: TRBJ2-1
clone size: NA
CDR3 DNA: TGTGCCAGCAGCTTACCGGGAGACAATGAGCAGTTCTTC
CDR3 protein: CASSLPGDNEQFF

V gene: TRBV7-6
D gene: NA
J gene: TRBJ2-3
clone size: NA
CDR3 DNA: TGTGCCAGCAGCTTAGAGGCAGGCAGCACAGATACGCAGTATTTT
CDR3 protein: CASSLEAGSTDTQYF

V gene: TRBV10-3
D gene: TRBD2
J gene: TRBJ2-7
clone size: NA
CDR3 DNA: TGTGCCACCTACCGAGCGGGAGGTTCGTCGTACGAGCAGTACTTC
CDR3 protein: CATYRAGGSSYEQYF

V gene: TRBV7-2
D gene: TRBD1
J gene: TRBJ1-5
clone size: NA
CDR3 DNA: TGTGCCAGCAGCTGGCGGACAGGTAGCAATCAGCCCCAGCATTTT
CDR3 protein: CASSWRTGSNQPQHF

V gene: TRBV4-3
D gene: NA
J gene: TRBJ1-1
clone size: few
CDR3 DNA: TGCGCCAGCAGCCAAGGGTCGCAGGGAGGCACTGAAGCTTTCTTT
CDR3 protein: CASSQGSQGGTEAFF

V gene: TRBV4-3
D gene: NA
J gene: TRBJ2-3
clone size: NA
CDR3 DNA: TGCGCCAGCAGCCAAACCCCAGGGATAGATACGCAGTATTTT
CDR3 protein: CASSQTPGIDTQYF

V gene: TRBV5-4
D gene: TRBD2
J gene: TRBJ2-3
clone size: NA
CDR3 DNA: TGTGCCAGCAGCTTGGGACTAGCGGGTGCCGAGGGGGGGCAGTATTTT
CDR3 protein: CASSLGLAGAEGGQYF

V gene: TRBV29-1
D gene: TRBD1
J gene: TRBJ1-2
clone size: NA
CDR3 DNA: TGCAGCGTTGCCGCAGGGGGGATATATGGCTACACCTTC
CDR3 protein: CSVAAGGIYGYTF

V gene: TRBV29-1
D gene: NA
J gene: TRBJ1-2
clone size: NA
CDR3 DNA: TGCAGCGTTGAAGATCTTCTGACCCCGGAGTCGCACTATGGCTACACCTTC
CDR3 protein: CSVEDLLTPESHYGYTF

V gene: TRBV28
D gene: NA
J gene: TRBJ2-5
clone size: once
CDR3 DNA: TGTGCCAGCAGCGTAGCTCAAGGACAGGAGACCCAGTACTTC
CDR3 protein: CASSVAQGQETQYF

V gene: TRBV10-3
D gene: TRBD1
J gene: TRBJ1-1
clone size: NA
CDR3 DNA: TGTGCCATCAGAGACAGGGGGAACACTGAAGCTTTCTTT
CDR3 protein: CAIRDRGNTEAFF

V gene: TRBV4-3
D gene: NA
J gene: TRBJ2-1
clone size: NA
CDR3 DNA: TGCGCCAGCAGCCAACAACCGGGGGCCTACAATGAGCAGTTCTTC
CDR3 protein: CASSQQPGAYNEQFF

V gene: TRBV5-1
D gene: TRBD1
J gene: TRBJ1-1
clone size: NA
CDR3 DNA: TGCGCCAGCAGCGGACGTACGGACAGGGGCACTGAAGCTTTCTTT
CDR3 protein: CASSGRTDRGTEAFF

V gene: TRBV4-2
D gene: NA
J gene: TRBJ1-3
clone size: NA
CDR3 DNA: TGTGCCAGCAGCCAAGGAACTCCGAGCTCTGGAAACACCATATATTTT
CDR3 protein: CASSQGTPSSGNTIYF